This TCR beta chain appears in the sequencing data of a study of OX40 agonist ivuxolimab in advanced cancers. The wider study: Every patient in dose escalation had hepatocellular carcinoma, melanoma, renal cell or head and neck cancer. Males comprised approximately 84% of the group, whose mean age was about 62 years (range 23 to 79). Study-wide points: Expanded clones tended on average to be more numerous among CD8+ T cells than CD4+.

On this clone itself: What it recognizes is unknown.

Produced via immunoSEQ multiplex PCR; TCRdb's table is partial and in-frame only. The sample has roughly 64,000 clones, approximately 90% seen once. This clonotype was sampled from an adult with an advanced solid tumor such as melanoma, head and neck, liver or kidney cancer. The specimen was CD4+ or CD8+ T cells sorted from blood, collected in a trial of the OX40 agonist ivuxolimab.

CDR3 nucleotides: TGTGCCACCAGCAGCCTCCGAGGGTCGGGCTACACCTTC. Protein sequence: CATSSLRGSGYTF. The V and J genes are TRBV15 and TRBJ1-2; no clear D. The CDR3 runs 13 residues. The germline V gene has CDR1 LNHNV and CDR2 YYDKDF (reference sequence). Trimming shortened V by 3 bases and J by 8 bases, and 13 bases separated the two germline ends.